The 31 T cell receptor beta chains listed next were all sequenced from one sample in a study of cytomegalovirus exposure and HLA in healthy donors (TCRdb year 2017). Library preparation was by the immunoSEQ multiplex PCR assay. For the multiplex PCR, a mixture combining 60 forward primers for TCR Vbeta segments and 13 reverse primers for TCR Jbeta segments was used. TCRdb re-hosts the immuneACCESS table, in-frame sequences only. Its copies lack some clones; in the studies checked, an unresolved V gene accounts for under half of them, and the cause for the rest is not known. Within this sample are some 150,000 clones, with around 86% of them counted one time only. Approximately 8.1% of the sample is taken by the ten largest. The sample taken for sequencing was PBMCs. The receptors here all came from a woman in her forties or fifties in good health and CMV-seropositive.

This chain uses TRBV29-1 with TRBJ2-7, with TRBD1 identical over 9 bases. This CDR3 has 14 amino acids. The germline V gene encodes CDR1 SQVTM and CDR2 ANQGSEA. Trimming took 6 bases from V and 3 from J; bases not matched to a gene: 9. The CDR3 coding sequence is TGCAGCGTGGCCGCCACAGGGGGCGGCTACGAGCAGTACTTC. It specifies CSVAATGGGYEQYF.

The V and J genes are TRBV7-3 and TRBJ2-5, with 8 bases fitting TRBD2. CDR1 SGHTA and CDR2 FQGTGA come from the germline V gene. The trim removed 4 bases at V and 4 bases at J, leaving 5 bases unmatched. This CDR3 has 14 amino acids. CDR3 nucleotide sequence: TGTGCCAGCAGCTCGGCGGGGGGCTTAGAGACCCAGTACTTC. It codes for CASSSAGGLETQYF.

The chain recombines TRBV18 with TRBJ2-2; D not certain. Trimming shortened V by 2 bases and J by 3 bases, and 7 bases separated the two germline ends. The CDR3 totals 14 residues. In germline, CDR1 is KGHSH, CDR2 LQKENI. The CDR3 DNA reads TGTGCCAGCTCACCAGACCAGGACACCGGGGAGCTGTTTTTT. It yields the protein CASSPDQDTGELFF.

This sequence joins TRBV7-8 and TRBJ1-2; no clear D gene. This CDR3 region has 14 residues. The V and J ends lost 1 base and 2 bases respectively, with 8 bases between them. Germline lookup yields CDR1 SGHVS and CDR2 FQNEAQ. The CDR3 protein is CASSLGPGNYGYTF. In DNA, the CDR3 is TGTGCCAGCAGCTTAGGTCCAGGCAACTATGGCTACACCTTC.

The genes are TRBV9 and TRBJ2-5; 10 bases align to TRBD2. This CDR3 has 16 amino acids. V shed 1 base and J 3 bases; nucleotides not matched to a gene: 6. The germline gives CDR1 SGDLS, CDR2 YYNGEE. The CDR3 sequence is CASSVSGGAGEETQYF. The CDR3 DNA follows: TGTGCCAGCAGCGTAAGCGGGGGGGCCGGCGAAGAGACCCAGTACTTC.

V usage is TRBV19 and J usage is TRBJ2-7, with D perhaps matching TRBD1 (5 bases). Trimming removed 4 bases from V and 0 bases from J, with 16 bases in between. CDR3 length: 16 residues. The germline CDR1 and CDR2 sequences are LNHDA and SQIVND (reference sequence). This CDR3 is CASSKTGSFSSYEQYF. The CDR3 region has the DNA TGTGCCAGTAGTAAAACAGGTTCCTTTAGCTCCTACGAGCAGTACTTC.

The chain joins TRBV5-1 to TRBJ2-1; weak D call: TRBD2 (6 bases). V was pared by 3 bases and J by 9 bases, with 16 bases between. CDR3 size: 14 residues. The V gene's germline CDR1 is SGHRS and CDR2 YFSETQ. CDR3 nucleotides: TGCGCCAGCAGCTCGGGGGACTGGGGAAGTGAGCAGTTCTTC. This gives the protein CASSSGDWGSEQFF. Looking up the rest from reference TRBV5-1 and TRBJ2-1 gives the full variable domain: KAGVTQTPRYLIKTRGQQVTLSCSPISGHRSVSWYQQTPGQGLQFLFEYFSETQRNKGNFPGRFSGRQFSNSRSEMNVSTLELGDSALYLCASSSGDWGSEQFFGPGTRLTVL.

The rearrangement uses TRBV5-1 and TRBJ2-2, with D possibly being TRBD1 (6 bases). V shed 4 bases and J shed 1 base, with 20 bases lying between them. This CDR3 region has 18 residues. Germline values: CDR1 SGHRS, CDR2 YFSETQ. The CDR3: CASSRMTVGAVNTGELFF. CDR3 in DNA: TGCGCCAGCAGCAGGATGACTGTGGGGGCCGTGAACACCGGGGAGCTGTTTTTT.

This clone was picked up a small number of times. V and J are TRBV5-1 and TRBJ2-5, with TRBD1 matching 7 bases. V gave up 4 bases and J gave up 1 base; unmatched junction bases: 4. Germline V lookup: CDR1 SGHRS, CDR2 YFSETQ. The CDR3 loop spans 14 amino acids. CDR3 DNA: TGCGCCAGCAGCCACGACAGGGCCCAAGAGACCCAGTACTTC. Translation gives CASSHDRAQETQYF.

The chain joins TRBV2 to TRBJ1-5; no clear D. Germline V gene lookup returns CDR1 SNHLY and CDR2 FYNNEI. The CDR3 spans 15 residues. Trimming took off 9 bases at V and 2 bases at J, with 17 bases between the two ends. CDR3 nucleotide sequence: TGTGCCAGTAAGCTAAATATGGGAGGCAATCAGCCCCAGCATTTT. Its translation: CASKLNMGGNQPQHF.

J is TRBJ2-1 and V is TRBV6-6; tentatively, D is TRBD1 (6 bases). The CDR3 is 14 amino acids. V lost 4 bases and J lost 4, with 11 bases in between. Per the germline V gene, CDR1 is MNHNY and CDR2 is SVGAGI (reference sequence). The CDR3 nucleotides are TGTGCCAGCAGTTCTGGGGACACTTACAATGAGCAGTTCTTC. Encoded protein: CASSSGDTYNEQFF.

In nucleotides, the CDR3 is TGTGCCTGGAGTGTAATCGGAGGGACTGAAGCTTTCTTT. This translates into CAWSVIGGTEAFF. The chain employs TRBV30 and TRBJ1-1, with D hard to call. Germline V gene data show CDR1 as GTSNPN and CDR2 as SVGIG (reference sequence). V lost 0 bases and J lost 5, with 10 bases in between. There are 13 residues in the CDR3.

This clone was counted only a few times. The chain uses TRBV7-8 and TRBJ2-5; 9 nucleotides agree with TRBD2. The trim removed 2 bases at V and 4 bases at J, leaving 8 bases unmatched. The CDR3 is 16 amino acids. The germline CDR1 and CDR2 sequences are SGHVS and FQNEAQ. The CDR3 protein is CASSLIGTSFGETQYF. In DNA, the CDR3 is TGTGCCAGCAGCTTAATTGGGACTAGCTTTGGAGAGACCCAGTACTTC.

This rearrangement joins TRBV7-9 to TRBJ1-1; no clear D. Looked up from germline, CDR1 is SEHNR and CDR2 is FQNEAQ (reference sequence). The CDR3 is 14 amino acids. The V end lost 3 bases, the J end lost 2 bases, and 10 bases lay between the germline ends. The CDR3, as DNA: TGTGCCAGCAGCTTCCTCGCCGGTAACACTGAAGCTTTCTTT. It codes for CASSFLAGNTEAFF.

The chain recombines TRBV30 with TRBJ2-7; D is ambiguous. The CDR3 covers 15 residues. CDR1 is GTSNPN, CDR2 SVGIG, per germline (reference sequence). V lost 0 bases and J 1 base, leaving 13 bases between the germline ends. The CDR3 is CAWSVPAGVSYEQYF. CDR3 nucleotides: TGTGCCTGGAGTGTACCGGCAGGCGTATCCTACGAGCAGTACTTC.

The chain is built from TRBV6-6 and TRBJ1-2, with D possibly TRBD1 on 5 matching bases. V lost 7 bases and J 5 bases, leaving 11 bases between the germline ends. The length of the CDR3 is 12 residues. Germline values: CDR1 MNHNY, CDR2 SVGAGI (reference sequence). The DNA for the CDR3 is TGTGCCAGCACCCCAGGGTGGTATGGCTACACCTTC. This translates into CASTPGWYGYTF.

CDR3 coding DNA: TGCGCCAGCAGCTCGGGACAGAGAATCTACGAGCAGTACTTC. Translation: CASSSGQRIYEQYF. The chain joins TRBV5-1 to TRBJ2-7; the match to TRBD1 covers 7 bases. This CDR3 has 14 amino acids. J was trimmed by 3 bases and V by 3 bases; bases with no gene match: 6. Germline-derived CDR1 and CDR2 are SGHRS and YFSETQ.

This clone turned up a few times. This chain links TRBV19 with TRBJ2-6; D is uncertain. There are 16 residues in the CDR3. CDR1 LNHDA and CDR2 SQIVND come from the germline V gene (reference sequence). V was pared by 5 bases and J by 0 bases, with 11 bases between. CDR3 bases: TGTGCCAGTAGTCCGGTTTATAGCTCTGGGGCCAACGTCCTGACTTTC. It yields the protein CASSPVYSSGANVLTF.

This rearrangement joins TRBV5-1 to TRBJ1-3; 8 bases align to TRBD1. This CDR3 has 16 residues. Per the germline V gene, CDR1 is SGHRS and CDR2 is YFSETQ. The V and J ends lost 5 bases and 4 bases, in that order; junction bases with no gene match: 11. CDR3 protein: CASSFGQGAGGNTIYF. CDR3 coding DNA: TGCGCCAGCAGTTTCGGACAGGGAGCAGGGGGAAACACCATATATTTT.

The chain has TRBV28 and TRBJ1-1; a possible D gene is TRBD1 (6 bases). Deletions cut 4 bases from V and 4 bases from J, with 22 bases between. This CDR3 region has 17 residues. From germline, CDR1 is MDHEN and CDR2 SYDVKM. In DNA form, the CDR3 reads TGTGCCAGCAGTTCGATCGGGGGGGGCCCTAAGGGCACTGAAGCTTTCTTT. Amino acid sequence: CASSSIGGGPKGTEAFF.

The chain recombines TRBV11-1 with TRBJ2-7, with TRBD2 as a possible D gene (6 bases). The V and J ends lost 1 base and 3 bases respectively, with 13 bases between them. Per the germline V gene, CDR1 is SGHAT and CDR2 is FQDESV (reference sequence). The CDR3 has 15 amino acids. The CDR3 DNA sequence: TGTGCCAGCAGCTTAGTTCTTGCGGGGTTCTACGAGCAGTACTTC. Its protein is CASSLVLAGFYEQYF.

The rearrangement joins TRBV25-1 to TRBJ1-2; D not certain. This CDR3 is 14 amino acids long. Trimming stripped 4 bases from V and 8 bases from J, with 17 bases between. Germline assignment: CDR1 MGHDK and CDR2 SYGVNS. DNA of the CDR3: TGTGCCAGCAGTGCTAGGTTCTATGAGGGAGGCTACACCTTC. Its translation: CASSARFYEGGYTF.

The rearrangement joins TRBV5-1 to TRBJ1-4; a weak D match, TRBD1 (5 bases). The CDR3 totals 14 residues. Per the germline V gene, CDR1 is SGHRS and CDR2 is YFSETQ. V lost 4 bases to trimming and J lost 8 bases, with 15 bases between them. DNA for the CDR3: TGCGCCAGCAGCCCCCAGGGTGTAGGCGAAAAACTGTTTTTT. Protein sequence: CASSPQGVGEKLFF.

V usage is TRBV19 and J usage is TRBJ1-5; D uncertain. The CDR3 is 13 residues long. From germline, CDR1 is LNHDA and CDR2 SQIVND (reference sequence). The CDR3 DNA sequence: TGTGGGGCAGGCATCTATAGCAATCAGCCCCAGCATTTT. Its protein is CGAGIYSNQPQHF.

The V and J genes are TRBV18 and TRBJ2-7, with 8 bases aligning to TRBD1. Losses at the gene ends were 0 bases for V and 5 bases for J; bases not matched to a gene: 6. This CDR3 region has 15 residues. Germline values: CDR1 KGHSH, CDR2 LQKENI. Written as DNA, the CDR3 is TGTGCCAGCTCACCACCGCAGGGGGCGGGAAACGAGCAGTACTTC. Residues: CASSPPQGAGNEQYF.

V is TRBV2 and J is TRBJ1-1; TRBD1 is a possible D gene (6 bases). There are 15 residues in the CDR3. Per germline, CDR1 SNHLY and CDR2 FYNNEI. V dropped 3 bases and J dropped 4 bases, with 15 bases sitting between them. The CDR3 protein is CASSEGDKRPTEAFF. In nucleotides, the CDR3 is TGTGCCAGCAGTGAGGGGGACAAAAGACCCACTGAAGCTTTCTTT.

This sequence joins TRBV7-9 and TRBJ1-5; 7 bases are shared with TRBD1. Trimming removed 5 bases from V and 4 bases from J; junction bases left unmatched: 8. Germline V gene data show CDR1 as SEHNR and CDR2 as FQNEAQ (reference sequence). This CDR3 has 15 amino acids. CDR3 nucleotides: TGTGCCAGCAGCGATACAGGGGTGGGAAATCAGCCCCAGCATTTT. Translated: CASSDTGVGNQPQHF.

The chain carries TRBV6-5 and TRBJ2-3, with TRBD2 matching over 9 bases. The CDR3 runs to 16 residues. Germline CDR1 reads MNHEY; CDR2 reads SVGAGI. The V gene end was trimmed by 2 bases and the J gene end by 6 bases; junction bases not matched to a gene: 9. CDR3 coding DNA: TGTGCCAGCAGTTACCCGGCGGGGGGGGGCCTGGATACGCAGTATTTT. Protein: CASSYPAGGGLDTQYF.

This clone appeared a single time. The V gene is TRBV30, the J gene TRBJ2-5, with 7 bases lining up with TRBD1. Trimming took 4 bases from V and 2 from J; bases not matched to a gene: 10. CDR1 GTSNPN and CDR2 SVGIG come from the germline V gene (reference sequence). The length of the CDR3 is 15 residues. In nucleotides, the CDR3 is TGTGCCTGGACTAAAGGACAGGCGATGCAAGAGACCCAGTACTTC. Its translation is CAWTKGQAMQETQYF.

This CDR3 is CSVEMTSGGEQYF. In nucleotides, the CDR3 is TGCAGCGTTGAGATGACTAGCGGGGGTGAGCAGTACTTC. The rearrangement links TRBV29-1 to TRBJ2-7; 12 bases map to TRBD2. Germline V lookup: CDR1 SQVTM, CDR2 ANQGSEA. J was trimmed by 7 bases and V by 3 bases; bases with no gene match: 4. The CDR3 has 13 residues.

The genes are TRBV5-6 and TRBJ2-5; no clear D. The ends were cut back, 2 bases at V and 3 bases at J, with 8 bases in the middle. This CDR3 region has 13 residues. Germline V gene data show CDR1 as SGHDT and CDR2 as YYEEEE. In nucleotides, the CDR3 is TGTGCCAGCAGCTTTATAATCGAAGAGACCCAGTACTTC. Translating gives CASSFIIEETQYF.